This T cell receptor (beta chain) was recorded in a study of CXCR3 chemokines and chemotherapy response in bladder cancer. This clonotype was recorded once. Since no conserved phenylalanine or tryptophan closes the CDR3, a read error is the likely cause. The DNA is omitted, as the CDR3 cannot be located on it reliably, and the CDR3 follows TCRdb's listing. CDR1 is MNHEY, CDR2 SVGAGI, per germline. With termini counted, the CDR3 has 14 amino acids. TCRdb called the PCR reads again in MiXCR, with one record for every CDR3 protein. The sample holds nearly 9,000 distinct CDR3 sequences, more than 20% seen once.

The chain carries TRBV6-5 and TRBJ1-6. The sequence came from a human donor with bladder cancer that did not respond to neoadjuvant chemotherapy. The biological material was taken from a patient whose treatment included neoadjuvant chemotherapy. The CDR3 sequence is CASSYSDSKGSPLL.